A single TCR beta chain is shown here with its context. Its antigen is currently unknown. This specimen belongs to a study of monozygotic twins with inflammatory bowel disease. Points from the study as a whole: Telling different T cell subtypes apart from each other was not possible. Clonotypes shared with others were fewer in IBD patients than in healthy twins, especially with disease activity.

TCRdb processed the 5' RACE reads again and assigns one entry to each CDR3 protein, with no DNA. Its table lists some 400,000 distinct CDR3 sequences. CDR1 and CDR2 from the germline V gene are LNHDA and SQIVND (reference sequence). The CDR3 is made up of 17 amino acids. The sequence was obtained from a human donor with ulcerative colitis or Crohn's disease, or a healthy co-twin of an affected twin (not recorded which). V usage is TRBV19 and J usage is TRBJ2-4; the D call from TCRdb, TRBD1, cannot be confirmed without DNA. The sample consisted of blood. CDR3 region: CASSRGFGGADKNIQYF.